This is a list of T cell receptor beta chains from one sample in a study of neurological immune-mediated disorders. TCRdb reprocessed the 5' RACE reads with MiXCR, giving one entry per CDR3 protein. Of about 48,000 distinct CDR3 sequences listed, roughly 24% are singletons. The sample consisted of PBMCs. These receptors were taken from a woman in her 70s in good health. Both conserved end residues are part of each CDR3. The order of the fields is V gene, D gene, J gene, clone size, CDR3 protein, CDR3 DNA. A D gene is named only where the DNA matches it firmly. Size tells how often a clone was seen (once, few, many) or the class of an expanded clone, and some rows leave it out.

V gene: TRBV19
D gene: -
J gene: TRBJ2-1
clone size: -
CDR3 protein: CASSILASYNEQFF
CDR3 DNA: TGTGCCAGTAGTATATTAGCGTCCTACAATGAGCAGTTCTTC

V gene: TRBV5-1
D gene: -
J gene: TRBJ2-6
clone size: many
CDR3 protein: CASSVSGPSSGANVLTF
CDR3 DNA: TGCGCCAGCAGCGTTAGCGGTCCGAGCTCTGGGGCCAACGTCCTGACTTTC

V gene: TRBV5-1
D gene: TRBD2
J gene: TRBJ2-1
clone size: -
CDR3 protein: CASSLTSGGAGNEQFF
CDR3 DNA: TGCGCCAGCAGCTTAACTAGCGGGGGGGCAGGCAATGAGCAGTTCTTC

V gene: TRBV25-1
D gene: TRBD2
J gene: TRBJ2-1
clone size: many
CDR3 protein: CASSPAGRYNEQFF
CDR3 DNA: TGTGCCAGCAGTCCAGCGGGACGCTACAATGAGCAGTTCTTC

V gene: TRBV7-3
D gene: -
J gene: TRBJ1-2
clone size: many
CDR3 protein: CASSPSGSYGYTF
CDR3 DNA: TGTGCCAGCAGCCCCTCGGGGAGCTATGGCTACACCTTC

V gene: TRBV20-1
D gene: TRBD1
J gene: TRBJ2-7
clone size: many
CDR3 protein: CSARDRGAYEQYF
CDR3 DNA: TGCAGTGCTAGGGACAGGGGCGCGTACGAGCAGTACTTC

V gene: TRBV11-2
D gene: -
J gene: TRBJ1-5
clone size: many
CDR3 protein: CASPPSSNQPQHF
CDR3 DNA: TGTGCCAGCCCCCCGTCCAGCAATCAGCCCCAGCATTTT

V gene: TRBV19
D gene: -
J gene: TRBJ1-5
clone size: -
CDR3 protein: CASSIGPTGGQPQHF
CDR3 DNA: TGTGCCAGTAGTATCGGCCCGACCGGGGGTCAGCCCCAGCATTTT

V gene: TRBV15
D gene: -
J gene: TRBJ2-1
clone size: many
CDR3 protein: CATSRVRRDLVRNEQFF
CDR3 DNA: TGTGCCACCAGCAGAGTCCGTCGGGACTTAGTACGCAATGAGCAGTTCTTC

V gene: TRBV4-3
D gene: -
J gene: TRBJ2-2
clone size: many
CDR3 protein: CASSQDALAGRRTGELFF
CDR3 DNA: TGCGCCAGCAGCCAAGACGCGCTGGCGGGCCGGAGGACCGGGGAGCTGTTTTTT

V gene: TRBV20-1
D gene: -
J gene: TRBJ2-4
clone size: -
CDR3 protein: CSARDLPGAGGLRNIQYF
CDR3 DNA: TGCAGTGCTAGAGATTTACCGGGAGCAGGGGGTCTTAGAAACATTCAGTACTTC

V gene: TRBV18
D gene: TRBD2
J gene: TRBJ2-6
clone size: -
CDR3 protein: CASVASGRSGANVLTF
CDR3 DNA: TGTGCCAGCGTCGCAAGCGGGAGATCTGGGGCCAACGTCCTGACTTTC

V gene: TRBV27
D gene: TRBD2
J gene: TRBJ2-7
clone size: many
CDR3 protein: CASSSTQVIAGAHSYEQYF
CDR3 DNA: TGTGCCAGCAGTTCGACCCAGGTCATAGCGGGGGCCCACTCCTACGAGCAGTACTTC

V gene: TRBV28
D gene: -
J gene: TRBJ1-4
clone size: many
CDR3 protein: CASSTKVVWVTNEKLFF
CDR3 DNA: TGTGCCAGCAGTACCAAGGTGGTGTGGGTGACTAATGAAAAACTGTTTTTT

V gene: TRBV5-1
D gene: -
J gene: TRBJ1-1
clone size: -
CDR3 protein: CASSPQGNTEAFF
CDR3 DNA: TGCGCCAGCAGCCCACAGGGGAACACTGAAGCTTTCTTT

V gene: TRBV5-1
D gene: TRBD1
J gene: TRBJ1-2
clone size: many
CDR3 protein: CASSLRGTGSYGYTF
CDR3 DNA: TGCGCCAGCAGCTTGAGAGGGACAGGGTCCTATGGCTACACCTTC

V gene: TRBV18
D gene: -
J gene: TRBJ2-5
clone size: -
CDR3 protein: CASSPPASAQETRYF
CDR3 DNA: TGTGCCAGCTCACCACCGGCTAGCGCCCAAGAGACCCGGTACTTC

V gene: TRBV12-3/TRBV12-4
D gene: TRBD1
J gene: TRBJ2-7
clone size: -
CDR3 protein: CASTFTGAYEQYF
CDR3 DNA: TGTGCCAGCACCTTTACAGGGGCCTACGAGCAGTACTTC

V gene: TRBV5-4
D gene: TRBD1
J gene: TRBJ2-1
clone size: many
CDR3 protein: CASSLGTGHGAEQFF
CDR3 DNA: TGTGCCAGCAGCTTGGGGACAGGTCATGGGGCTGAGCAGTTCTTC

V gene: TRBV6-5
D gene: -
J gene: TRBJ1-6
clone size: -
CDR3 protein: CASRGGAASNSPLHF
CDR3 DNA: TGTGCCAGCCGAGGCGGGGCAGCTTCGAACTCACCCCTCCACTTT

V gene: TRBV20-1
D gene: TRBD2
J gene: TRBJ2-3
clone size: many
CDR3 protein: CSVRSGLAGATDTQYF
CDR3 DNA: TGCAGTGTTCGTTCGGGACTAGCGGGGGCCACAGATACGCAGTATTTT

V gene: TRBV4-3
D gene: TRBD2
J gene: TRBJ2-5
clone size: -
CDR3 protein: CASSPSVFPGGETQYF
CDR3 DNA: TGCGCCAGCAGCCCCTCAGTCTTCCCGGGGGGGGAGACCCAGTACTTC

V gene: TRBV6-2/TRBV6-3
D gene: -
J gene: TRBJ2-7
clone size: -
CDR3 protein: CASSYNLVGYEQYF
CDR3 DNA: TGTGCCAGCAGTTACAACCTAGTGGGCTACGAGCAGTACTTC

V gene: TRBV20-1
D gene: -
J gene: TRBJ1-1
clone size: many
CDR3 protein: CSARVGWQLDAFF
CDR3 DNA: TGCAGTGCTAGAGTCGGTTGGCAGCTCGACGCTTTCTTT

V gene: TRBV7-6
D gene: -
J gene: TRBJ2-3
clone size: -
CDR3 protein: CASSSGHSSTDTQYF
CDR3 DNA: TGTGCCAGCAGCTCGGGACACTCAAGCACAGATACGCAGTATTTT

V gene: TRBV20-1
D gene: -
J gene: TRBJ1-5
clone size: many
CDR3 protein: CSARAGGDQPQHF
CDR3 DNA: TGCAGTGCTAGGGCCGGGGGGGATCAGCCCCAGCATTTT

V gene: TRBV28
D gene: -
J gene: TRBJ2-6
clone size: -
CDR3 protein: CASSPLGAGANVLTF
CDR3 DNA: TGTGCCAGCAGTCCCTTAGGGGCTGGGGCCAACGTCCTGACTTTC

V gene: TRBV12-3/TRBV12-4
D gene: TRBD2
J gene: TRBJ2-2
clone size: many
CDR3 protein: CATLGREFTGELFF
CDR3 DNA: TGTGCCACCCTGGGGCGGGAGTTTACCGGGGAGCTGTTTTTT

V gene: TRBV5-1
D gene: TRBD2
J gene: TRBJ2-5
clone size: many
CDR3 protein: CASSLGTSGRYGRETQYF
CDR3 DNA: TGCGCCAGCAGCCTCGGGACTAGCGGGCGGTACGGGCGAGAGACCCAGTACTTC

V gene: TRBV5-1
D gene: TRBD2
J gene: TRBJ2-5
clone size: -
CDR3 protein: CASSLATSGRPQETQYF
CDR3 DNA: TGCGCCAGCAGCTTGGCGACTAGCGGAAGACCCCAAGAGACCCAGTACTTC

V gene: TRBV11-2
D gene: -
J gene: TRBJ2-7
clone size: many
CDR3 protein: CASSLQISGAYGGEQYF
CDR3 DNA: TGTGCCAGCAGCTTACAAATTAGCGGAGCATACGGAGGCGAGCAGTACTTC

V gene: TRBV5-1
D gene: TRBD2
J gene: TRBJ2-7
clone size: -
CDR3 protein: CASSPSGAPREQYF
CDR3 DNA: TGCGCCAGCAGCCCGAGCGGGGCGCCGCGTGAGCAGTACTTC

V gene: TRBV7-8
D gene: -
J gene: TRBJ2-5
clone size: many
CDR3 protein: CATTGRILRETQYF
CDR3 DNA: TGTGCCACTACGGGACGGATTTTAAGGGAGACCCAGTACTTC

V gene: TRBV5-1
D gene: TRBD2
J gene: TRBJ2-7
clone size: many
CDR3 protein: CASSILAGETYEQYF
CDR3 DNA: TGCGCCAGCAGCATCCTAGCGGGGGAGACCTACGAGCAGTACTTC

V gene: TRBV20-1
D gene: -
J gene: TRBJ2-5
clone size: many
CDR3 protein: CSARDPSAAGETQYF
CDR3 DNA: TGCAGTGCTAGAGATCCCTCGGCCGCCGGGGAGACCCAGTACTTC

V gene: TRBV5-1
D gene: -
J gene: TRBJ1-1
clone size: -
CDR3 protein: CASSLAPLNTEAFF
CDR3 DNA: TGCGCCAGCAGCTTGGCGCCCCTGAACACTGAAGCTTTCTTT

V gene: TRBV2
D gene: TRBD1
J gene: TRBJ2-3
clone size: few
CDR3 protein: CASKGQGDPDTQYF
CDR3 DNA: TGTGCCAGCAAGGGACAGGGGGATCCAGATACGCAGTATTTT

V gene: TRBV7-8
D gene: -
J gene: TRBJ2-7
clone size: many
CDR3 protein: CASSASTDYEQYF
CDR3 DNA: TGTGCCAGCAGCGCTAGCACCGACTACGAGCAGTACTTC

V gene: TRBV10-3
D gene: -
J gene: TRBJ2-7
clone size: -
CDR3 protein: CAISESGTGVSYEQYF
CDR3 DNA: TGTGCCATCAGTGAGTCTGGGACCGGAGTTTCCTACGAGCAGTACTTC

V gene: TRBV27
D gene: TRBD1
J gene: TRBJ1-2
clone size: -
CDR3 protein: CASSLTPQGATF
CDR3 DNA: TGTGCCAGCAGCCTTACCCCTCAGGGGGCGACCTTC

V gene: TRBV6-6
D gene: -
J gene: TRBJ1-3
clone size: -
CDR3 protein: CASSYSSHLSGNTIYF
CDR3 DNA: TGTGCCAGCAGTTACTCCTCCCACCTCTCTGGAAACACCATATATTTT

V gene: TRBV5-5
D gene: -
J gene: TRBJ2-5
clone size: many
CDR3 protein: CASSYRSVVLETQYF
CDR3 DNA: TGTGCCAGCAGCTACCGATCAGTGGTCCTGGAGACCCAGTACTTC

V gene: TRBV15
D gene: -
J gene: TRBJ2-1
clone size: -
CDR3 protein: CATSRDLCSYNEQFF
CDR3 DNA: TGTGCCACCAGCAGAGATCTGTGCTCCTACAATGAGCAGTTCTTC

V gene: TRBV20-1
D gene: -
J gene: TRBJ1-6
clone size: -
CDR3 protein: CSASSLARGNSPLHF
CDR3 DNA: TGCAGTGCTAGTTCCCTAGCGAGGGGAAATTCACCCCTCCACTTT

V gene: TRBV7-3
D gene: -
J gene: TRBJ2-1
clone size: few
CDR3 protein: CASSPMGPKEQFF
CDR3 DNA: TGTGCCAGCAGCCCCATGGGCCCAAAAGAGCAGTTCTTC

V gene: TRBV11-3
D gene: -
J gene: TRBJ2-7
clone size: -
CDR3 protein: CASIAALPYEQYF
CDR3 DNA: TGTGCCAGCATCGCTGCTCTTCCCTACGAGCAGTACTTC

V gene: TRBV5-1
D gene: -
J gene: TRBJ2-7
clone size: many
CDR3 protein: CASGSGTPSYEQYF
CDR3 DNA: TGCGCCAGCGGGTCCGGGACTCCATCCTACGAGCAGTACTTC

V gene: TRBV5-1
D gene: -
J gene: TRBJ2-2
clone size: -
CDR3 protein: CASSLGSGNGELFF
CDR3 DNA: TGCGCCAGCAGCTTGGGATCGGGGAACGGGGAGCTGTTTTTT

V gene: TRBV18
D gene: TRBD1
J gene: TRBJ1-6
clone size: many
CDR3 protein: CASSPTRQGHSPLHF
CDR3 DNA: TGTGCCAGCTCACCAACGAGACAGGGGCACTCACCCCTCCACTTT

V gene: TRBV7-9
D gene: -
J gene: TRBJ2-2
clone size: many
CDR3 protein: CASSFFRDSFGNTGELFF
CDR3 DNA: TGTGCCAGCAGCTTTTTCCGTGACAGCTTTGGGAACACCGGGGAGCTGTTTTTT